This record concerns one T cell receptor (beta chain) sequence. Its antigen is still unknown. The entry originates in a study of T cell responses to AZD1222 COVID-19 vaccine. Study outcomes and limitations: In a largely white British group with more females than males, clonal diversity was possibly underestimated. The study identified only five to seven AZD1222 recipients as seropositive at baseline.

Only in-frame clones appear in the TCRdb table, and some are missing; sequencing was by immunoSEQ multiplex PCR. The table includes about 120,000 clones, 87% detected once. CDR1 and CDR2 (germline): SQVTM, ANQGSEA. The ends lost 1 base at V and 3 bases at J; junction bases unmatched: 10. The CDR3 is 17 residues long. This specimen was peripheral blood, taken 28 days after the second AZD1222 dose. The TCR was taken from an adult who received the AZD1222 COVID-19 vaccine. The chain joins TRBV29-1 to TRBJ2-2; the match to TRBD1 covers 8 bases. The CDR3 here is CSVEVLTDREDTGELFF. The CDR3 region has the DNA TGCAGCGTTGAAGTACTCACGGACAGGGAGGACACCGGGGAGCTGTTTTTT.